This note documents a single T cell receptor beta chain sequence. The sample is drawn from a study of control samples from healthy donors and cancer patients. V lost 2 bases to trimming and J lost 3 bases, with 11 bases between them. The length of the CDR3 is 15 residues. Germline assignment: CDR1 MNHNY and CDR2 SVGAGI (reference sequence). Clones were read by immunoSEQ multiplex PCR, and TCRdb kept only the in-frame ones, dropping some. The table has 70,000 to 80,000 clones, 84% seen once. The sequencing sample was made of blood. The origin of this receptor is a man aged 50 to 59 in good health. The chain links TRBV6-6 to TRBJ1-3; D is undetermined. The CDR3 reads CASSYVSGSGNTIYF. For the CDR3, the DNA is TGTGCCAGCAGTTACGTCTCGGGGAGTGGAAACACCATATATTTT.